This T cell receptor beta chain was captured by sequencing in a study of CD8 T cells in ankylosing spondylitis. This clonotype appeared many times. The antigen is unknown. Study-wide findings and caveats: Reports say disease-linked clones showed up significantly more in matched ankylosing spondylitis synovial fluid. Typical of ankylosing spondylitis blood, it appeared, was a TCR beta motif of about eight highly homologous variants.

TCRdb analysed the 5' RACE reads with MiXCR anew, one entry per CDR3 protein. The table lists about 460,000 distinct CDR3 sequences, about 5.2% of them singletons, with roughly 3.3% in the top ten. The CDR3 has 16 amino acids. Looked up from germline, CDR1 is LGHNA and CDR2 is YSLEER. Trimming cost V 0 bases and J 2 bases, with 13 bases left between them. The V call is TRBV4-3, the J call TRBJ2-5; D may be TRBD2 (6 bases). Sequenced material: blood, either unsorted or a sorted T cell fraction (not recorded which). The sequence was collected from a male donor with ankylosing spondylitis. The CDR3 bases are TGCGCCAGCAGCCAAGAAACTCCCGGGGGACAAGAGACCCAGTACTTC. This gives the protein CASSQETPGGQETQYF.